Below are 5 T cell receptor beta chains sequenced from a single sample in a study of molecular identifiers for immune sequencing clone quantification. TCRdb analysed the PCR reads with MiXCR anew, one entry per CDR3 protein. This table holds nearly 55,000 distinct CDR3 sequences, about a third found once. Sequencing was done on a sample of naive CD8+ T cells from blood, with Jurkat cell RNA spiked in. Subset reported: FACS-sorted CD8+CD4-CCR7+CD45RA+ naive T cells. All receptors come from a human donor in good health. Some libraries in this study had Jurkat cell RNA spiked in.

Comments on this clonotype: A much larger clonotype is one base distant, so this may be a read error. This is likely a read error, given that the CDR3 carries no conserved phenylalanine or tryptophan at its end. This sequence joins TRBV7-6 and TRBJ2-2, with 9 nucleotides matching TRBD1. This CDR3 spans 16 amino acids. V dropped 5 bases and J dropped 5; count of bases not matched to a gene: 9. CDR1 and CDR2 from the germline V gene are SGHVS and FNYEAQ. CDR3 sequence reads: CASSPRTGEWTGELFL. The CDR3 region has the DNA TGTGCCAGCAGCCCGAGGACAGGGGAGTGGACCGGGGAGCTGTTTCTT.

A remark on this clonotype: The junction and the germline gene differ at one end; a read error may be behind it. This rearrangement joins TRBV19 to TRBJ2-3; 8 bases are shared with TRBD2. From germline, CDR1 is LNHDA and CDR2 SQIVND (reference sequence). The length of the CDR3 is 15 residues. CDR3 loop: CAGSIHGRAPDTQYF. The CDR3 nucleotides are TGTGCCGGTAGTATACACGGGAGGGCCCCAGATACGCAGTATTTT.

The chain carries TRBV4-2 and TRBJ2-7; 7 positions agree with TRBD2. V gave up 3 bases and J gave up 3 bases; unmatched junction bases: 2. This CDR3 is built from 13 residues. CDR1 is LGHNA and CDR2 is YNFKEQ in the germline V gene. The CDR3 spells CASSQGDYYEQYF. The CDR3 DNA is TGTGCCAGCAGCCAGGGGGACTACTACGAGCAGTACTTC.

This chain joins TRBV12-5 and TRBJ1-1, with 8 bases matching TRBD1. The junction had 3 bases not matched to a gene; V was cut back by 2 bases and J by 1 base. This CDR3 has 15 amino acids. Looked up from germline, CDR1 is LGHNT and CDR2 is FRNRAP. Here the CDR3 reads CASGLPGQGNTEAFF. The CDR3 DNA sequence: TGTGCTAGTGGTTTGCCCGGACAGGGGAACACTGAAGCTTTCTTT. Full variable domain (remainder filled in from reference TRBV12-5 and TRBJ1-1): DARVTQTPRHKVTEMGQEVTMRCQPILGHNTVFWYRQTMMQGLELLAYFRNRAPLDDSGMPKDRFSAEMPDATLATLKIQPSEPRDSAVYFCASGLPGQGNTEAFFGQGTRLTVV.

This clonotype has only a few counts. V gene TRBV10-3 combines with J gene TRBJ2-5, with 7 nucleotides matching TRBD1. The CDR3 sequence is 14 residues long. Trimming took 3 bases from V and 5 from J; bases not matched to a gene: 6. Germline CDR1 ENHRY, CDR2 SYGVKD. The CDR3 nucleotides are TGTGCCATCAGTGAAGAAGGGGGCGCGGAGACCCAGTACTTC. This encodes CAISEEGGAETQYF.